Following are 15 T cell receptor beta chains from one sample sequenced in a study of synovial regulatory T cells in juvenile arthritis. The method was immunoSEQ multiplex PCR; TCRdb's version includes in-frame clones alone and lacks a portion of them. The listing contains about 10,000 clones. The material sequenced was Treg cells from blood. Indicated subset: remaining (HLA-DR-negative) circulating blood Treg cells. These receptors all come from a donor aged 2-29 years with juvenile idiopathic arthritis.

The V gene is TRBV6-1, the J gene TRBJ1-3. This CDR3 region has 14 residues. No DNA is listed. CDR1 is MNHNS and CDR2 is SASEGT in the germline V gene. CDR3 protein: CASSEAAKVNTIYF.

The chain's CDR3 is CAISESLGVVHNEQFF. The chain has TRBV10-3 and TRBJ2-1; the D call of TRBD1 rests on TCRdb alone, since no DNA is present to check it. From germline, CDR1 is ENHRY and CDR2 SYGVKD. The CDR3 length is 16 residues. The protein alone is recorded here.

CDR3 loop: CASSWDYERPGELFF. The gene calls are TRBV21-1 and TRBJ2-2; TCRdb's D call of TRBD2 is untestable without DNA. TRBV21-1 constitutes a pseudogene. The CDR3 totals 15 residues. No DNA was logged.

This clone shows up as medium-sized by frequency. The chain couples TRBV19 to TRBJ2-3; TCRdb's D gene call, TRBD2, goes unchecked for lack of DNA. The length of the CDR3 is 13 residues. DNA for this receptor is not on file. Germline-derived CDR1 and CDR2 are LNHDA and SQIVND (reference sequence). CDR3 loop: CATQRAGTDTQYF.

The chain carries TRBV18 and TRBJ1-2; TCRdb lists TRBD1, though no DNA is available to test this call. CDR1 and CDR2 from the germline V gene are KGHSH and LQKENI. The CDR3 has 16 amino acids. No coding sequence is recorded. CDR3 protein: CASSPKRDKSNYGYTF.

The J gene is TRBJ1-3, the V gene TRBV25-1. Germline values: CDR1 MGHDK, CDR2 SYGVNS. This CDR3 has 16 amino acids. The coding DNA is unavailable. This CDR3 is CASSKIDSTGGNTIYF. The full variable domain, in which reference TRBV25-1 and TRBJ1-3 provide the parts outside the CDR3, is EADIYQTPRYLVIGTGKKITLECSQTMGHDKMYWYQQDPGMELHLIHYSYGVNSTEKGDLSSESTVSRIRTEHFPLTLESARPSHTSQYLCASSKIDSTGGNTIYFGEGSWLTVV.

J is TRBJ2-1 and V is TRBV11-2; the D call of TRBD2 rests on TCRdb alone, since no DNA is present to check it. This CDR3 comprises 15 residues. DNA for this receptor is not on file. Germline V CDR1 and CDR2: SGHAT, FQNNGV. The CDR3 is CASRLGLASYSEQFF.

The J gene is TRBJ2-7, the V gene TRBV15; TCRdb gives TRBD1 as the D gene, but with no DNA this cannot be confirmed. Germline CDR1 LNHNV, CDR2 YYDKDF (reference sequence). There are 15 residues in the CDR3. No DNA is recorded. CDR3 sequence: CATSRNRGQSYEQYF.

This chain uses TRBV7-9 with TRBJ2-1; TCRdb returns TRBD2, unconfirmable since there is no DNA. Per the germline V gene, CDR1 is SEHNR and CDR2 is FQNEAQ (reference sequence). The length of the CDR3 is 15 residues. No DNA accompanies this entry. The CDR3 here is CASSLGGGSYNEQFF.

The chain couples TRBV19 to TRBJ2-5; without DNA, the TCRdb call of TRBD2 cannot be checked. The length of the CDR3 is 16 residues. No DNA appears here. Germline lookup yields CDR1 LNHDA and CDR2 SQIVND (reference sequence). Here the CDR3 reads CASSTGGTRWTGTQYF.

V is TRBV28 and J is TRBJ1-5. The CDR3 extends over 17 amino acids. The DNA is not on file. CDR1 is MDHEN and CDR2 is SYDVKM in the germline V gene. CDR3 amino acids: CASSPIVKAGVGQPQHF.

The chain is built from TRBV28 and TRBJ1-1. The length of the CDR3 is 16 residues. The DNA is unrecorded. Germline V gives CDR1 MDHEN, CDR2 SYDVKM. This CDR3 reads CASSPLLILVNTEAFF.

This clone is medium-sized by frequency. The chain couples TRBV6-5 to TRBJ2-7. CDR3 length: 13 amino acids. The coding DNA is unavailable. The germline CDR1 and CDR2 sequences are MNHEY and SVGAGI. CDR3 sequence: CASSYWGAKEQYF.

This chain uses TRBV5-3 with TRBJ2-1; TCRdb indicates TRBD2, and absent DNA this call remains unverified. Being an ORF, TRBV5-3 has a function that is uncertain. The CDR3 has 15 amino acids. No DNA has been recorded. The CDR3 loop reads CARSPGTSGIHEQFF.

The rearrangement uses TRBV10-2 and TRBJ1-5. The CDR3 spans 12 residues. Only the protein is available. Germline V gene sequence: CDR1 WSHSY, CDR2 SAAADI. This CDR3 is CASSGGNQPQHF.